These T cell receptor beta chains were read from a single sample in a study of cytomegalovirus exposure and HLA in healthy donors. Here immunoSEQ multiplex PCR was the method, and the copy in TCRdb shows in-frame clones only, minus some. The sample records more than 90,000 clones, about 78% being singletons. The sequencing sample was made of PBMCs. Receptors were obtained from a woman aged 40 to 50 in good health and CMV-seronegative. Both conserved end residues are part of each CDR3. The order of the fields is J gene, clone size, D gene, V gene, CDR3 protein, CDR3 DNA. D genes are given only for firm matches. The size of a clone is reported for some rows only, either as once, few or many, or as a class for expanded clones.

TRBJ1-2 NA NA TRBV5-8 CASSFGGVGNYGYTF TGTGCCAGCAGCTTTGGAGGGGTAGGAAACTATGGCTACACCTTC
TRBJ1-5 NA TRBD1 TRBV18 CASSRGTGNQPQHF TGTGCCAGCTCACGGGGGACAGGGAATCAGCCCCAGCATTTT
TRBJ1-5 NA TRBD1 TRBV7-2 CASTLGQGPHQPQHF TGTGCCAGCACCTTAGGACAGGGACCCCATCAGCCCCAGCATTTT
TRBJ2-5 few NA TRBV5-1 CASSFREGTQYF TGCGCCAGCAGCTTCAGGGAAGGGACCCAGTACTTC
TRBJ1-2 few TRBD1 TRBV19 CASSTRQGRSGYTF TGTGCCAGTAGTACTCGACAGGGCCGGTCCGGCTACACCTTC
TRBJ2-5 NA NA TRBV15 CATSRDSGQETQYF TGTGCCACCAGCAGAGATAGCGGTCAAGAGACCCAGTACTTC
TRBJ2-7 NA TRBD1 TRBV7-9 CSSSLRQGQYF TGTTCCAGCAGCTTAAGACAGGGGCAGTACTTC
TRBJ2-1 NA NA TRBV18 CASSPPFNNEQFF TGTGCCAGCTCACCACCGTTCAACAATGAGCAGTTCTTC
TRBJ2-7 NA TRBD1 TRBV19 CASSIGTGGPPPTYEQYF TGTGCCAGTAGTATTGGGACAGGGGGCCCACCGCCAACCTACGAGCAGTACTTC
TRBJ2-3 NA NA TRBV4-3 CASSQDGANTDTQYF TGCGCCAGCAGCCAAGATGGGGCTAACACAGATACGCAGTATTTT
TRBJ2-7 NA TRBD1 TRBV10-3 CAISASGTGDSKQYF TGTGCCATCAGCGCGAGCGGGACAGGGGATAGTAAGCAGTACTTC
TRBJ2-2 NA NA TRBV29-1 CSARLAGELFF TGCAGCGCGAGACTAGCCGGGGAGCTGTTTTTT
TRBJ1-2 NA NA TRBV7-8 CASSLGGGSFGGYTF TGTGCCAGCAGCTTAGGAGGAGGGTCATTCGGTGGCTACACCTTC